This entry describes one T cell receptor (beta chain). This specimen belongs to a study of shared clonotypes between healthy human individuals. Generated by immunoSEQ multiplex PCR, the TCRdb table keeps only in-frame clones and is missing some. The sample shows around 650,000 clones, 96% of them seen only once. The naive CD8 population came from CD45RO-negative cells selected for CCR7, without terminally differentiated effector memory CD45RA+ cells. The germline CDR1 and CDR2 sequences are LNHNV and YYDKDF (reference sequence). V lost 3 bases and J lost 5, with 10 bases in between. The CDR3 extends over 13 amino acids.

The sequence was obtained from a young woman in good health. The sample was naive CD8+ T cells sorted from blood. The chain uses TRBV15 and TRBJ2-5; D not certain. The CDR3 DNA follows: TGTGCCACCAGCAGGAGGCCCCGGGAGACCCAGTACTTC. It specifies CATSRRPRETQYF.